The rows below give T cell receptor beta chains drawn from one sample of a study of stem cell transplantation in POMP-related autoinflammatory disease. Method: immunoSEQ multiplex PCR; TCRdb's copy keeps in-frame clones and lacks some. The sample contains some 65,000 clones, under 95% of which appear only once. The material was CD4+ T cells from PBMCs, obtained after stem cell transplantation. Receptor source: a human patient with POMP-related autoinflammation and immune dysregulation (PRAID). Some T cells could come from the graft donor. The conserved cysteine and the conserved F or W are not part of the CDR3 here. Each record gives: V gene, CDR3 protein.

V gene: TRBV6-5
CDR3 protein: ASTWGSSGNTIY

V gene: TRBV9
CDR3 protein: ASSATSGSTDTQY

V gene: TRBV5-1
CDR3 protein: ASSFDSYNEQF

V gene: TRBV5-1
CDR3 protein: ASSFGTGAGKLF

V gene: TRBV7-3
CDR3 protein: ASSLGRTSGSPGDEQF

V gene: TRBV27
CDR3 protein: ASSSRRYRETQY

V gene: TRBV5-4
CDR3 protein: ASSLKPPGANVLT

V gene: TRBV7-9
CDR3 protein: ASRPNWGLGASDTQY

V gene: TRBV3-1/TRBV3-2
CDR3 protein: ASSQPGQEVYGYT

V gene: TRBV24-1
CDR3 protein: ATSEPPGRNTGELF

V gene: TRBV6-5
CDR3 protein: ASSYLAEETQY

V gene: TRBV6-5
CDR3 protein: ASGRETQY

V gene: TRBV18
CDR3 protein: ASSPPQETQY

V gene: TRBV6-1
CDR3 protein: ASSESVNQPQH

V gene: TRBV28
CDR3 protein: ASRSRDGYNSPLH

V gene: TRBV27
CDR3 protein: ASSSGGGVELF

V gene: TRBV18
CDR3 protein: ASSPSFYNEQF

V gene: TRBV19
CDR3 protein: ASSIGLAGGRAAANTGELF

V gene: TRBV7-2
CDR3 protein: ASSTPKGARAKAF

V gene: TRBV3-1/TRBV3-2
CDR3 protein: ASSQLAGLLSYPSTDTQY

V gene: TRBV30
CDR3 protein: AWSTGTGSNSPLH

V gene: TRBV6-5
CDR3 protein: ASRGDRGVYGYT

V gene: TRBV5-1
CDR3 protein: ASSLGGPGNTIY

V gene: TRBV19
CDR3 protein: ASSISGISNQPQH

V gene: TRBV18
CDR3 protein: ASSPQASSYNSPLH

V gene: TRBV5-1
CDR3 protein: ASSLTGNTEAF

V gene: TRBV10-1
CDR3 protein: ASAVSLRDSHQETQY

V gene: TRBV10-1
CDR3 protein: ASSDGTSGKILAKNIQY

V gene: TRBV4-1
CDR3 protein: ASSQDTGYTDTQY

V gene: TRBV12-3/TRBV12-4
CDR3 protein: ASSEQGNYGYT

V gene: TRBV5-1
CDR3 protein: ASSLQWSSYNEQF

V gene: TRBV25-1
CDR3 protein: ASSGQGVETQY

V gene: TRBV29-1
CDR3 protein: SVDPGGGETQY

V gene: TRBV19
CDR3 protein: ASSRGGIRYEQY

V gene: TRBV5-1
CDR3 protein: ASSLVSREGSPLH

V gene: TRBV5-5
CDR3 protein: ASSPTSLDRWSTDTQY

V gene: TRBV10-3
CDR3 protein: AISGPTSGSFDTQY

V gene: TRBV6-5
CDR3 protein: ASSQTRNTGELF

V gene: TRBV6-5
CDR3 protein: ASRPGGRDTEAF